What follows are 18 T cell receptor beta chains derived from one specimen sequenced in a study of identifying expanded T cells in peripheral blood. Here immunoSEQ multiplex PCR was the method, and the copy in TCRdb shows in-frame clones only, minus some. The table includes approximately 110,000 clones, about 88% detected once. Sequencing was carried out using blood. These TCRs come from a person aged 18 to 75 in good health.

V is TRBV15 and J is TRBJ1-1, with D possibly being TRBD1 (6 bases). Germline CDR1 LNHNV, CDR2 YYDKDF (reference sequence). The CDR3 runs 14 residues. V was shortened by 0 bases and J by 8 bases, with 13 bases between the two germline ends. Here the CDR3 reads CATSRETDRTEAFF. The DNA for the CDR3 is TGTGCCACCAGCAGAGAGACGGACAGAACAGAAGCTTTCTTT.

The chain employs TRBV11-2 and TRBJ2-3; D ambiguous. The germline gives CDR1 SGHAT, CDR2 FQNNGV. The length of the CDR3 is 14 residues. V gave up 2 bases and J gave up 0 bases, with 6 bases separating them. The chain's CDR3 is CASSLSGSTDTQYF. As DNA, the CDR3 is TGTGCCAGCAGCTTAAGTGGCAGCACAGATACGCAGTATTTT.

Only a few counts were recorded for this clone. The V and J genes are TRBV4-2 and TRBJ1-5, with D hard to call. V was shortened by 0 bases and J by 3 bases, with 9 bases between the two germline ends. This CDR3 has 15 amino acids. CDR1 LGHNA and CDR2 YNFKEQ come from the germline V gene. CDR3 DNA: TGTGCCAGCAGCCAAGATCTCGGCGACAATCAGCCCCAGCATTTT. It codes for CASSQDLGDNQPQHF.

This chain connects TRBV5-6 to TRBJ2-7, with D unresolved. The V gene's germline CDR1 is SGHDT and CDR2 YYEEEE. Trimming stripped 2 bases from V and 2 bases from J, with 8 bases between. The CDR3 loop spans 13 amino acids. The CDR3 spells CASSFGTTYEQYF. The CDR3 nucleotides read TGTGCCAGCAGCTTCGGCACCACCTACGAGCAGTACTTC. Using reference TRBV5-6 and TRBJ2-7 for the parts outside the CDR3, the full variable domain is DAGVTQSPTHLIKTRGQQVTLRCSPKSGHDTVSWYQQALGQGPQFIFQYYEEEERQRGNFPDRFSGHQFPNYSSELNVNALLLGDSALYLCASSFGTTYEQYFGPGTRLTVT.

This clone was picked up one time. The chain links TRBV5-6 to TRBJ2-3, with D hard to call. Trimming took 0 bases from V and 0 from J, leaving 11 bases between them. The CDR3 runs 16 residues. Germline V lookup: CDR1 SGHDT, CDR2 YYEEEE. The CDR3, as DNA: TGTGCCAGCAGCTTGGGACCGTCTACTAGCACAGATACGCAGTATTTT. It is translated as CASSLGPSTSTDTQYF.

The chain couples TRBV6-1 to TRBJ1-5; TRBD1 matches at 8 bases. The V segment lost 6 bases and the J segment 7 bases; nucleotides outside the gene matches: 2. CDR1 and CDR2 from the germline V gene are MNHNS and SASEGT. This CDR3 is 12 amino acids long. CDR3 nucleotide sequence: TGTGCCAGCAGGACAGGGGTACAGCCCCAGCATTTT. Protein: CASRTGVQPQHF.

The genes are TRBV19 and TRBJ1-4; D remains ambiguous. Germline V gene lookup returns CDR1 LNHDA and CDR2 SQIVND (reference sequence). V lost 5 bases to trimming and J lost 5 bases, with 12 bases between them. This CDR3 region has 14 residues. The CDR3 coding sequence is TGTGCCAGTAGTTTCCGGGATGGAAATGAAAAACTGTTTTTT. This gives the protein CASSFRDGNEKLFF.

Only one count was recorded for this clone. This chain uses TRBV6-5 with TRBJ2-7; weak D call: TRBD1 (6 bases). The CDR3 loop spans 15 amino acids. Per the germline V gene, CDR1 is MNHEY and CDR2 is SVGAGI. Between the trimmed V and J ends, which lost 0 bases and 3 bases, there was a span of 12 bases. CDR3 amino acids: CASSYSTGPSYEQYF. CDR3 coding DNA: TGTGCCAGCAGTTACTCGACAGGACCAAGCTACGAGCAGTACTTC.

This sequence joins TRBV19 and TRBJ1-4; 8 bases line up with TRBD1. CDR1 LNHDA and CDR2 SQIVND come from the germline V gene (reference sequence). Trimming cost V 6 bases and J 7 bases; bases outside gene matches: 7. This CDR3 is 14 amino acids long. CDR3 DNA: TGTGCCAGTAGCAACAGGGGGTTTGTTGAAAAACTGTTTTTT. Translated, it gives CASSNRGFVEKLFF.

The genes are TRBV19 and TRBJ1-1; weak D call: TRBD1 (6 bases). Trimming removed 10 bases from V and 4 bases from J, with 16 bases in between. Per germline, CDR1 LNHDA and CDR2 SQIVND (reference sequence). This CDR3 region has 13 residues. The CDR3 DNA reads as TGTGCCACCTCGTGGACAGACCGCACTGAAGCTTTCTTT. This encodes CATSWTDRTEAFF.

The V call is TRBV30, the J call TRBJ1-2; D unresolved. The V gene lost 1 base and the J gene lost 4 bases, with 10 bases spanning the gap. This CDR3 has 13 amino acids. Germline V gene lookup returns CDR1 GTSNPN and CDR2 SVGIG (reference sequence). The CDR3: CAWSAGNLYGYTF. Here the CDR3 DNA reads TGTGCCTGGAGTGCGGGGAACCTCTATGGCTACACCTTC.

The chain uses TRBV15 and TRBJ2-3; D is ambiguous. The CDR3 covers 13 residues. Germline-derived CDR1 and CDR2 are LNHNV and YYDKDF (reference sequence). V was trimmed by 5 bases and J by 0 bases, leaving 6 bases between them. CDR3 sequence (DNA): TGTGCCACCAGCGTTATTAGCACAGATACGCAGTATTTT. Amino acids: CATSVISTDTQYF.

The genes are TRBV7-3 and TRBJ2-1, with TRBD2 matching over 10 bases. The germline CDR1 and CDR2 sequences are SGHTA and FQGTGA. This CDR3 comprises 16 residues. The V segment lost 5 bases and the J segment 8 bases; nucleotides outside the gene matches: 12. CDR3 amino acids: CASSRGPSSGGDEQFF. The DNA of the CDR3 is TGTGCCAGCAGCCGAGGCCCCTCTAGCGGGGGCGATGAGCAGTTCTTC.

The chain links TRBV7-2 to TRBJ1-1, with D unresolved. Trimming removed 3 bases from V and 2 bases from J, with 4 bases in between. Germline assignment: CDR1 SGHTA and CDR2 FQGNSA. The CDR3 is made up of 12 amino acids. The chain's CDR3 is CASSLTNTEAFF. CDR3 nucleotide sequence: TGTGCCAGCAGCTTGACTAACACTGAAGCTTTCTTT. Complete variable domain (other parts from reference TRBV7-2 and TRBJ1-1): GAGVSQSPSNKVTEKGKDVELRCDPISGHTALYWYRQSLGQGLEFLIYFQGNSAPDKSGLPSDRFSAERTGGSVSTLTIQRTQQEDSAVYLCASSLTNTEAFFGQGTRLTVV.

CDR3 in amino acids: CASSLDRTGAPGYTF. The CDR3 nucleotides read TGCGCCAGCAGCCTCGACCGGACAGGGGCCCCTGGCTACACCTTC. The chain is built from TRBV5-1 and TRBJ1-2; TRBD1 matches at 9 bases. Looked up from germline, CDR1 is SGHRS and CDR2 is YFSETQ. The CDR3 covers 15 residues. V was clipped by 4 bases and J by 7 bases; unmatched bases: 11.

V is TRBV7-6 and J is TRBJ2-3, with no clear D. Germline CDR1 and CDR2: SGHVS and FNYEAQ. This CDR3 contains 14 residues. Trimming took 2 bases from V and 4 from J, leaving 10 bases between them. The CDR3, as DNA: TGTGCCAGCAGCTTACAGGCTGTCCCAGATACGCAGTATTTT. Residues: CASSLQAVPDTQYF. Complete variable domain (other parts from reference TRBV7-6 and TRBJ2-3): GAGVSQSPRYKVTKRGQDVALRCDPISGHVSLYWYRQALGQGPEFLTYFNYEAQQDKSGLPNDRFSAERPEGSISTLTIQRTEQRDSAMYRCASSLQAVPDTQYFGPGTRLTVL.

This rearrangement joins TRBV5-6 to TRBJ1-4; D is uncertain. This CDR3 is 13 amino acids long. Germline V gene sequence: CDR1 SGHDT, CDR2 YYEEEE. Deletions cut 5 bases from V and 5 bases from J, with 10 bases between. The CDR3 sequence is CASRPGLNEKLFF. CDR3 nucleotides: TGTGCCAGCAGACCGGGCCTGAATGAAAAACTGTTTTTT. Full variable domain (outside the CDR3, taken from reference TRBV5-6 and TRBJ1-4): DAGVTQSPTHLIKTRGQQVTLRCSPKSGHDTVSWYQQALGQGPQFIFQYYEEEERQRGNFPDRFSGHQFPNYSSELNVNALLLGDSALYLCASRPGLNEKLFFGSGTQLSVL.

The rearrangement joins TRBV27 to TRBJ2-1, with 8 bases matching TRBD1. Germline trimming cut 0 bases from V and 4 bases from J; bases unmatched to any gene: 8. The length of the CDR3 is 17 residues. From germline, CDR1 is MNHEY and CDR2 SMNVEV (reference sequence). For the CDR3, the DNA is TGTGCCAGCAGTTTATCTCCCGACAGGGGCCGGTACAATGAGCAGTTCTTC. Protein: CASSLSPDRGRYNEQFF.